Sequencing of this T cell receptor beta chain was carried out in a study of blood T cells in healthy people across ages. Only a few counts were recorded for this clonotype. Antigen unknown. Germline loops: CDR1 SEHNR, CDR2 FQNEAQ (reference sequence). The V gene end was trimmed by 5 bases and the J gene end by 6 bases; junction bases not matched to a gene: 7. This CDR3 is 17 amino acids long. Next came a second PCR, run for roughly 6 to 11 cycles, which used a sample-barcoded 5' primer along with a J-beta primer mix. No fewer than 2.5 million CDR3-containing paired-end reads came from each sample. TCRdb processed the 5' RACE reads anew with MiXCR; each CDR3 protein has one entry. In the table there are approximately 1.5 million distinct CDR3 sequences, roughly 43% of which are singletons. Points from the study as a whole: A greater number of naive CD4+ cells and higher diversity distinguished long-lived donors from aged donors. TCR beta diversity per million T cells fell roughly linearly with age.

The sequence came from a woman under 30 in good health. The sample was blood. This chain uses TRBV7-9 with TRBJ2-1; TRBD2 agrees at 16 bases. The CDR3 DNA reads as TGTGCCAGCAGCGCCGGGACTAGCGGGAGGGCCTCCAATGAGCAGTTCTTC. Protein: CASSAGTSGRASNEQFF.